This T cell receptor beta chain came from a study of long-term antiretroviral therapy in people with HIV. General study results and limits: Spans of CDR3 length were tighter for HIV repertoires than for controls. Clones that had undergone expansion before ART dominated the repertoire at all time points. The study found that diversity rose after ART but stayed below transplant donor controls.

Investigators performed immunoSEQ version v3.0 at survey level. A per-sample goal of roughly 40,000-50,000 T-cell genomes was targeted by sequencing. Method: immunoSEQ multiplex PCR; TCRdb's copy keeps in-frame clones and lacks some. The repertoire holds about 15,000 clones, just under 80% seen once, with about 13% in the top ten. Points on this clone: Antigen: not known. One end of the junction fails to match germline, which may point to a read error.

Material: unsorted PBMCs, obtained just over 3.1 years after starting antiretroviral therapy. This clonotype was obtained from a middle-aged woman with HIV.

This CDR3 reads CASSPQDSRNTIYF. CDR3 DNA sequence: TGTGCCAGCTCACCTCAGGACTCTCGAAACACCATATATTTT. The gene calls are TRBV18 and TRBJ1-3, with D unclear. This CDR3 region has 14 residues. From germline, CDR1 is KGHSH and CDR2 LQKENI.